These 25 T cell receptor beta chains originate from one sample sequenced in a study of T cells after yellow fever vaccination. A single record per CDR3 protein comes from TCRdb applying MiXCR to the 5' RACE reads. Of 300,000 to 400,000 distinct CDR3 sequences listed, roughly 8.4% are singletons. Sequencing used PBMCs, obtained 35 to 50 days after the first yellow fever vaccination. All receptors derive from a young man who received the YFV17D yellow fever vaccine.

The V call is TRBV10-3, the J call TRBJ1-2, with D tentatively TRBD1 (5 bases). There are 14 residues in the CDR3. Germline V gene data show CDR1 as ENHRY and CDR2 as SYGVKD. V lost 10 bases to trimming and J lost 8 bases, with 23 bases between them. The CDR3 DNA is TGTGCCACTGGCGAGGGGATAAGGATCGTAGGCTACACCTTC. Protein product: CATGEGIRIVGYTF.

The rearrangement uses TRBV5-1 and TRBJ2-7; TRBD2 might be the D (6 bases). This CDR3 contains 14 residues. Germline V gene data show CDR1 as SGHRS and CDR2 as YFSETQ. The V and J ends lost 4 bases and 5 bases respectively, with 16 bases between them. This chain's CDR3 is CASSRGIRGDEQYF. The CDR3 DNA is TGCGCCAGCAGCCGCGGGATTAGGGGCGACGAGCAGTACTTC.

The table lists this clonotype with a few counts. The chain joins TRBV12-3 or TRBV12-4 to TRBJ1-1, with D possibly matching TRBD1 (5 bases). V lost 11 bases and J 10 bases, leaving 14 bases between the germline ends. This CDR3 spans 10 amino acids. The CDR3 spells CAGGGKRAFF. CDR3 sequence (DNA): TGTGCCGGGGGGGGGAAAAGAGCTTTCTTT.

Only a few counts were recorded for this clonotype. CDR3: CASSLAPGGGKTQYF. CDR3 nucleotides: TGCGCCAGCAGCTTGGCCCCAGGGGGCGGAAAGACCCAGTACTTC. The chain is built from TRBV5-1 and TRBJ2-5, with 8 bases that match TRBD1. Looked up from germline, CDR1 is SGHRS and CDR2 is YFSETQ. The CDR3 totals 15 residues. V was clipped by 0 bases and J by 6 bases; unmatched bases: 7.

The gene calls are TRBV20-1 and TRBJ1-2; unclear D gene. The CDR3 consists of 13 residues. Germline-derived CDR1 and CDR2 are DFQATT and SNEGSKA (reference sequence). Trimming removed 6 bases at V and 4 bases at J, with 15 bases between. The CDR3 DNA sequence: TGCAGTGCACTGACCCTCCCTAGCTATGGCTACACCTTC. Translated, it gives CSALTLPSYGYTF.

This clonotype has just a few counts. The CDR3 reads CSATPSAAGVTQYF. In DNA, the CDR3 is TGCAGTGCTACCCCTAGCGCCGCAGGGGTTACGCAGTATTTT. The chain has TRBV20-1 and TRBJ2-3; the D gene could be TRBD1 or TRBD2 (6 bases each). The CDR3 extends over 14 amino acids. CDR1 is DFQATT and CDR2 is SNEGSKA in the germline V gene (reference sequence). Between the trimmed V and J ends, which lost 4 bases and 8 bases, there was a span of 19 bases.

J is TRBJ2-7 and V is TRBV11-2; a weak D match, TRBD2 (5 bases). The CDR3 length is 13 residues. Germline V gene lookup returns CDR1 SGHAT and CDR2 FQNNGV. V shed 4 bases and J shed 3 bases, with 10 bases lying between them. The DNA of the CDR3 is TGTGCCAGCAGCTGGGGAGAAGTCTACGAGCAGTACTTC. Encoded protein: CASSWGEVYEQYF.

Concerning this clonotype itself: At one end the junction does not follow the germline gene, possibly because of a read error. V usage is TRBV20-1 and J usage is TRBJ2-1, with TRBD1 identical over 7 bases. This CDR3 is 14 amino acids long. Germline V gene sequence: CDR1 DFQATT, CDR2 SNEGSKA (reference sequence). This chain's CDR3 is CSARDKTLDRAMIF. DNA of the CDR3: TGCAGTGCTAGAGATAAGACTCTAGACAGGGCAATGATCTTC.

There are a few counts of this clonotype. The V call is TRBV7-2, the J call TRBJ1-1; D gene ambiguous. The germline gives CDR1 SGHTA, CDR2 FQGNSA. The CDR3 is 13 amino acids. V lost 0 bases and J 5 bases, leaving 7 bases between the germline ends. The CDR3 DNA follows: TGTGCCAGCAGCTTAGCGTTCGGGACTGAAGCTTTCTTT. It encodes CASSLAFGTEAFF.

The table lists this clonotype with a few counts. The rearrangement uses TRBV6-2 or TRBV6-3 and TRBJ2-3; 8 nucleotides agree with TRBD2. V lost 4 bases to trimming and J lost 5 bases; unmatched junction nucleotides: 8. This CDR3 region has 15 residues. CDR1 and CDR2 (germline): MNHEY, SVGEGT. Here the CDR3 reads CASSSVSGGGDTQYF. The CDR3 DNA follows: TGTGCCAGCAGTTCGGTCAGCGGGGGTGGAGATACGCAGTATTTT.

CDR3 in amino acids: CASSSRSGTDTQYF. The CDR3 bases are TGTGCCAGCAGCTCCAGATCGGGCACAGATACGCAGTATTTT. This rearrangement joins TRBV6-1 to TRBJ2-3; no clear D. This CDR3 spans 14 amino acids. Trimming removed 6 bases at V and 1 base at J, with 11 bases between. Germline CDR1 reads MNHNS; CDR2 reads SASEGT.

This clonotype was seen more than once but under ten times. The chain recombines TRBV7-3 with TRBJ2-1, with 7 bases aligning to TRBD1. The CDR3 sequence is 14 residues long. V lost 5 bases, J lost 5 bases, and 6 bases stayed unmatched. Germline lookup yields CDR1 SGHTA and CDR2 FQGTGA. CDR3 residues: CASSKGQRDNEQFF. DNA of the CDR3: TGTGCCAGCAGCAAGGGACAGAGAGACAATGAGCAGTTCTTC.

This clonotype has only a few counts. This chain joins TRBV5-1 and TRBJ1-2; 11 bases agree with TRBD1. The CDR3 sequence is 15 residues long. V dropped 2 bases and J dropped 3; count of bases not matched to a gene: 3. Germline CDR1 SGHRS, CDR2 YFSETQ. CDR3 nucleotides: TGCGCCAGCAGCTTATGGGACAGGGGGGACTATGGCTACACCTTC. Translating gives CASSLWDRGDYGYTF.

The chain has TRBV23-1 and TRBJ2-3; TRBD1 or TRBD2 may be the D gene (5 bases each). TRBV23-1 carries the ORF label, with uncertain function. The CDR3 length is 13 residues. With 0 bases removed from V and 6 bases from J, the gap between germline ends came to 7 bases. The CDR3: CASSQSGEDTQYF. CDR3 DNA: TGCGCCAGCAGTCAATCAGGGGAGGATACGCAGTATTTT.

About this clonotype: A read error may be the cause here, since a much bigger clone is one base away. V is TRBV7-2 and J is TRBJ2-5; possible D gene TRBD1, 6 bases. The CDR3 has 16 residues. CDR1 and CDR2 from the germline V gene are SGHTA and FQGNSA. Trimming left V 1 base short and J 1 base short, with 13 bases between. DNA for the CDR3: TGTACCAGCAGCTTAGGTGATTCAGGGGCCCAAGAGACCCAGTACTTC. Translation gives CTSSLGDSGAQETQYF.

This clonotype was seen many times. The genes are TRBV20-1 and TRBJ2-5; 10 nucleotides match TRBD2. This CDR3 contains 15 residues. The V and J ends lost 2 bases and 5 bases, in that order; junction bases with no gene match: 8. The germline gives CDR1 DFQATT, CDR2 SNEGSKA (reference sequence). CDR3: CSARKTSGGAETQYF. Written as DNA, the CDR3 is TGCAGTGCTAGAAAAACCAGCGGGGGGGCTGAGACCCAGTACTTC.

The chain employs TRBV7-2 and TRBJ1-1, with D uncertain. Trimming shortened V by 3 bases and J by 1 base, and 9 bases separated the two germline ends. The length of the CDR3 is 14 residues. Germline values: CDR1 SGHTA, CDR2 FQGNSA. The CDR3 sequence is CASSLSVGNTEAFF. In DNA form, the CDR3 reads TGTGCCAGCAGCTTGTCGGTGGGGAACACTGAAGCTTTCTTT. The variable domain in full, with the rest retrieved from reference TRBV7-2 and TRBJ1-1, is GAGVSQSPSNKVTEKGKDVELRCDPISGHTALYWYRQSLGQGLEFLIYFQGNSAPDKSGLPSDRFSAERTGGSVSTLTIQRTQQEDSAVYLCASSLSVGNTEAFFGQGTRLTVV.

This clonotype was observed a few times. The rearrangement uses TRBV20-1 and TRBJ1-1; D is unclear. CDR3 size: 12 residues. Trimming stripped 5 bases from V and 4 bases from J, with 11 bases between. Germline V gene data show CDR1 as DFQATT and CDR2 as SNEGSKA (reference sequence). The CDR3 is CSAPREGTEAFF. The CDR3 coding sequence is TGCAGTGCTCCCCGTGAGGGCACTGAAGCTTTCTTT.

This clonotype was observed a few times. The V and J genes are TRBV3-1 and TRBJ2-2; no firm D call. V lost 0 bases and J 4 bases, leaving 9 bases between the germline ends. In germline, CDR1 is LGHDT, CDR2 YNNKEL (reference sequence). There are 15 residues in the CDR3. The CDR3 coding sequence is TGTGCCAGCAGCCAAGATCAGGTAGCCACCGGGGAGCTGTTTTTT. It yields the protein CASSQDQVATGELFF.

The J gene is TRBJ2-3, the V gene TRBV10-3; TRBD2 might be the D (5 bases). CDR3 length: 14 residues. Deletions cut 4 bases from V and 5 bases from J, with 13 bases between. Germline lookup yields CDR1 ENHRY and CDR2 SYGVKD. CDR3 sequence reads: CAISGELARDTQYF. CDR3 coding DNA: TGTGCCATCAGTGGGGAGCTCGCACGAGATACGCAGTATTTT.

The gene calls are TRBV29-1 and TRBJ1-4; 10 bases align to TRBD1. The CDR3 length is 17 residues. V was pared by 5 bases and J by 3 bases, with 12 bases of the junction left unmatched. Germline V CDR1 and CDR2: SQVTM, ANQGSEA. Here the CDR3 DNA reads TGCAGCGTTACCCCGGGACAGGGGCCATCCCCTAATGAAAAACTGTTTTTT. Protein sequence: CSVTPGQGPSPNEKLFF.

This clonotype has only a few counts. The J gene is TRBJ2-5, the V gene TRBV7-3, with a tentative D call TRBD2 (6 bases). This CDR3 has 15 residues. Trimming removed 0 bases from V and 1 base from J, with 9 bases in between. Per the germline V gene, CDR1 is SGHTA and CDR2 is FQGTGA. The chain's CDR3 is CASSLTAGPQETQYF. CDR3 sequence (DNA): TGTGCCAGCAGCTTAACGGCGGGACCCCAAGAGACCCAGTACTTC.

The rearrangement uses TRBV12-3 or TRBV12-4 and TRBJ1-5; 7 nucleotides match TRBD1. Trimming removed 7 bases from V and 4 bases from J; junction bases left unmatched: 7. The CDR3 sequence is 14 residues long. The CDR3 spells CASTSRTGNQPQHF. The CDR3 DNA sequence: TGTGCCAGCACCTCCCGGACAGGAAATCAGCCCCAGCATTTT.

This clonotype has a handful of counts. CDR3 nucleotide sequence: TGTGCCAGTAGCGGGGGTGCTACTAGCACAGATACGCAGTATTTT. Protein product: CASSGGATSTDTQYF. The chain links TRBV7-2 to TRBJ2-3; 9 bases are shared with TRBD2. The CDR3 loop spans 15 amino acids. Unmatched junction bases numbered 7, after V lost 9 bases and J lost 0 bases. The V gene's germline CDR1 is SGHTA and CDR2 FQGNSA.

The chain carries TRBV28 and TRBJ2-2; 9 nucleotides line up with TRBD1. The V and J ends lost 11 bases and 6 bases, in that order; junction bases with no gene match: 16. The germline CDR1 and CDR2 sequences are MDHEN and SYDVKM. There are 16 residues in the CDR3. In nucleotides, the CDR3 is TGTGCCTGTGAAATGCATGCCGGGACAGGGTCCGGGGAGCTGTTTTTT. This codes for CACEMHAGTGSGELFF. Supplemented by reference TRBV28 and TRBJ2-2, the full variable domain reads DVKVTQSSRYLVKRTGEKVFLECVQDMDHENMFWYRQDPGLGLRLIYFSYDVKMKEKGDIPEGYSVSREKKERFSLILESASTNQTSMYLCACEMHAGTGSGELFFGEGSRLTVL.